A selection of T cell receptor beta chains follows, all from one sample in a study of CD8 T cells in Susac syndrome. TCRdb called the immunoSEQ multiplex PCR reads again in MiXCR, with one record for every CDR3 protein. The repertoire has about 300,000 distinct CDR3 sequences, 89% of them found once; the top ten carry more than 0.15%. Material for sequencing was CD8+ T cells from PBMCs. Receptors originate from a human donor with multiple sclerosis. CDR3s include the opening cysteine and the closing phenylalanine or tryptophan. Each record gives: clone size, D gene, J gene, V gene, CDR3 DNA, CDR3 protein. A D gene is named only where the DNA matches it firmly. Expanded clones are given a class, and other clones once, few, many or no size at all.

once - TRBJ2-7 TRBV28 TGTGCCAGCAGTATTAACGAGCAGTACTTC CASSINEQYF
- - TRBJ2-1 TRBV12-3/TRBV12-4 TGTGCCAGCAGTTTAGGGCCCGGTGAAAAGCAGTTCTTC CASSLGPGEKQFF
- - TRBJ2-7 TRBV28 TGTGCCAGCAGTTTCCGGGGCCCCCGACGCTACGAGCAGTACTTC CASSFRGPRRYEQYF
once - TRBJ1-4 TRBV28 TGTGCCAGCAGCCCCGGGTGGACGCGTAATGAAAAACTGTTTTTT CASSPGWTRNEKLFF
once TRBD2 TRBJ2-1 TRBV7-9 TGTGCCAGCAGACCTCCTAGCGGGAGCTCCTACAATGAGCAGTTCTTC CASRPPSGSSYNEQFF
- TRBD1 TRBJ2-7 TRBV9 TGTGCCAGCAGCGTAGGGACGGGACAGGGGTACGAGCAGTACTTC CASSVGTGQGYEQYF
- - TRBJ1-5 TRBV30 TGTGCCTGGAGTATGATTGGGGGACAGCCCCAGCATTTT CAWSMIGGQPQHF
- TRBD1 TRBJ1-1 TRBV18 TGTGCCAGCTCACCATCCAGGGGGCAAGCGATGAACACTGAAGCTTTCTTT CASSPSRGQAMNTEAFF
few - TRBJ2-3 TRBV7-9 TGTGCCAGCACTACAGATACGCAGTATTTT CASTTDTQYF
- - TRBJ1-1 TRBV7-3 TGTGCCAGCAGCTTATCCGGGAGGAACACTGAAGCTTTCTTT CASSLSGRNTEAFF
- - TRBJ2-7 TRBV19 TGTGCCAGTAGTCCCTGGGACGTAACCTACGAGCAGTACTTC CASSPWDVTYEQYF
- TRBD2 TRBJ2-3 TRBV9 TGTGCCAGCAGCGTTAGCGGGGATACGCAGTATTTT CASSVSGDTQYF
- - TRBJ2-3 TRBV15 TGTGCCACCAGCAGAGCCCCGGGCACAGGTGGAGATACGCAGTATTTT CATSRAPGTGGDTQYF
once TRBD1 TRBJ1-2 TRBV3-1 TGTGCCAGCAGCCCACCCACGGGACAGGGGGCTAACTATGGCTACACCTTC CASSPPTGQGANYGYTF
- - TRBJ1-2 TRBV7-3 TGTGCCAGCAGCCCCTCCGGGGGGTCCTATGGCTACACCTTC CASSPSGGSYGYTF
many TRBD1 TRBJ2-7 TRBV6-1 TGTGCCAGCAGCCCGGGACAGACCTACGAGCAGTACTTC CASSPGQTYEQYF
- TRBD1 TRBJ1-2 TRBV25-1 TGTGCCAGCGCGATTACAGGGGAAAACTATGGCTACACCTTC CASAITGENYGYTF
- TRBD1 TRBJ1-2 TRBV28 TGTGCCAGCAGTTTAGCCGGGACAGCCTATGGCTACACCTTC CASSLAGTAYGYTF
- TRBD2 TRBJ2-1 TRBV11-3 TGTGCCAGCAGCTTCGAGGGAGGGTCTCAGTTCTTC CASSFEGGSQFF
few TRBD2 TRBJ2-7 TRBV9 TGCGCCAGCAGCCCTAGCGGGAGCTCCTACGAGCAGTACTTC CASSPSGSSYEQYF
once TRBD1 TRBJ1-5 TRBV20-1 TGCAGTGCTTCAGACAGGGGGCGAACCTATAGCAATCAGCCCCAGCATTTT CSASDRGRTYSNQPQHF
- - TRBJ1-5 TRBV2 TGTGCCAGCAGGAAGGACATTAATAGCAATCAGCCCCAGCATTTT CASRKDINSNQPQHF
- TRBD2 TRBJ2-3 TRBV27 TGTGCCAGCAGTTCCCTAGCTAGCGGGAGAGCAGATACGCAGTATTTT CASSSLASGRADTQYF
- - TRBJ2-7 TRBV6-4 TGTGCCAGCAGTGAAACAGCTTTAAGCGAGCAGTACTTC CASSETALSEQYF
- - TRBJ2-2 TRBV3-1 TGTGCCAGCAGCCTCATTTTTGAGCCGGGACTCCGGAACACCGGGGAGCTGTTTTTT CASSLIFEPGLRNTGELFF
- - TRBJ2-3 TRBV7-9 TGTGCCAGCAGCTTAGAACAGGACCCATACACAGATACGCAGTATTTT CASSLEQDPYTDTQYF
- - TRBJ1-2 TRBV28 TGTGCCAGCAGTTTCCCGGAGTGGCCGGCCTACACCTTC CASSFPEWPAYTF
- - TRBJ2-7 TRBV7-2 TGTGCCAGCAGCTTAGCTACCCCCTACGAGCAGTACTTC CASSLATPYEQYF
- - TRBJ2-3 TRBV11-2 TGTGCCAGCAGCACCCTCGGGGATACGCAGTATTTT CASSTLGDTQYF
- - TRBJ2-3 TRBV2 TGTGCCAGCAACTCTGTCGAGGACGATACGCAGTATTTT CASNSVEDDTQYF
- TRBD2 TRBJ2-1 TRBV19 TGTGCCAGTAGTATGGATGGAGCGGGGGGTTTCAATGAGCAGTTCTTC CASSMDGAGGFNEQFF
- - TRBJ2-3 TRBV2 TGTGCCAGCAGTACTTTCGGGGGCGGTGGTACAGATACGCAGTATTTT CASSTFGGGGTDTQYF
- TRBD1 TRBJ2-5 TRBV6-2/TRBV6-3 TGTGCCAGCAGTTGGCCGGGACAGGTCATACAAGAGACCCAGTACTTC CASSWPGQVIQETQYF
- - TRBJ1-4 TRBV30 TGTGCCTGGAGCTGGGGGAGTACGACTGAAAAACTGTTTTTT CAWSWGSTTEKLFF
- - TRBJ2-7 TRBV2 TGTGCCAGTTTGGAGGGGGCACACGAGCAGTACTTC CASLEGAHEQYF
few - TRBJ2-1 TRBV28 TGTGCCAGCAGTTTTTCGGGTCTCAACAATGAGCAGTTCTTC CASSFSGLNNEQFF
- - TRBJ1-5 TRBV2 TGTGCCAGCAGCTTCGGGGAGGACAATCAGCCCCAGCATTTT CASSFGEDNQPQHF
- TRBD1 TRBJ2-2 TRBV5-4 TGTGCCAGCAGCCGGACAGGGGGAACCGGGGAGCTGTTTTTT CASSRTGGTGELFF
- - TRBJ2-7 TRBV4-2 TGTGCCAGCAGCCCCTGGGGGATCTACGAGCAGTACTTC CASSPWGIYEQYF
- TRBD2 TRBJ2-1 TRBV6-1 TGTGCCAGCAGTCCCGCCTCGGGACTAGCGGGGCTTAATGAGCAGTTCTTC CASSPASGLAGLNEQFF
- - TRBJ2-1 TRBV7-2 TGTGCCAGCAGCGTGGAGGTCGATCCCTACAATGAGCAGTTCTTC CASSVEVDPYNEQFF
once - TRBJ2-1 TRBV6-2/TRBV6-3 TGTGCCAGCACCTCAGGCGGTGAGGGGAAGGACAATGAGCAGTTCTTC CASTSGGEGKDNEQFF